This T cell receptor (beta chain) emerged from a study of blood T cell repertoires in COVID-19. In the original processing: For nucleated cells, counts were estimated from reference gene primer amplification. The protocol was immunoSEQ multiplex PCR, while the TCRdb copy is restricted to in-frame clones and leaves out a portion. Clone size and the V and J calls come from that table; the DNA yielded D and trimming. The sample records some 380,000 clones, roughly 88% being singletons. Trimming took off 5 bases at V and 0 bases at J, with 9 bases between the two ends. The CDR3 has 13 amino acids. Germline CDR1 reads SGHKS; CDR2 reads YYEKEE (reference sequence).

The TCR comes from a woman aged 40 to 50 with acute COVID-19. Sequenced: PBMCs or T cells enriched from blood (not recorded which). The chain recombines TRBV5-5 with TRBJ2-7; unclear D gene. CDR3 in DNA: TGTGCCAGCAGGTCGGGTCTCTCCTACGAGCAGTACTTC. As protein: CASRSGLSYEQYF.